Each of the 13 T cell receptor beta chains below was sequenced from the same sample in a study of Graves' ophthalmopathy and Graves' hyperthyroidism. RNA transcripts were the template, and TCR beta CDR3 regions were amplified from them. An initial RT-PCR round employing HTBI primers preceded a second-round multiplex PCR. Each CDR3 protein gets one entry after TCRdb re-called the multiplex PCR reads with MiXCR. The table lists hundreds of thousands of distinct CDR3 sequences, over 20% of them singletons, with roughly 6.9% in the top ten. Sample: peripheral blood. Source of these receptors: a woman aged 18 to 35 with stable Graves' hyperthyroidism. Some clones in this sample may be carry-over from other donors' samples.

This clonotype came up many times. The genes are TRBV20-1 and TRBJ1-1; 7 positions match TRBD1. The ends lost 1 base at V and 4 bases at J; junction bases unmatched: 12. Germline CDR1 is DFQATT and CDR2 is SNEGSKA (reference sequence). The CDR3 runs 16 residues. CDR3 DNA: TGCAGTGCTAGAGTCTGGTTTGGGACAGATACCACTGAAGCTTTCTTT. Translating it yields CSARVWFGTDTTEAFF.

This clonotype appeared a few times. V usage is TRBV6-2 or TRBV6-3 and J usage is TRBJ1-1; a weak D match, TRBD1 (5 bases). V shed 6 bases and J shed 1 base, with 15 bases lying between them. The length of the CDR3 is 15 residues. CDR1 is MNHEY and CDR2 is SVGEGT in the germline V gene. The CDR3 reads CASRTHGGGNTEAFF. For the CDR3, the DNA is TGTGCCAGCAGAACCCACGGGGGGGGGAACACTGAAGCTTTCTTT.

This clonotype appeared a few times. V and J are TRBV20-1 and TRBJ1-3; 7 positions match TRBD1. Germline loops: CDR1 DFQATT, CDR2 SNEGSKA (reference sequence). After removal of 0 bases from V and 0 bases from J, the junction contained 8 bases not matched to a gene. CDR3 length: 17 residues. The CDR3 DNA follows: TGCAGTGCTAGAGAGCCGGCAGGGGGAACCTCTGGAAACACCATATATTTT. This sequence encodes CSAREPAGGTSGNTIYF.

In its sample, this clonotype was seen a few times. V usage is TRBV5-1 and J usage is TRBJ1-2; possibly TRBD1 for D (6 bases). CDR1 is SGHRS, CDR2 YFSETQ, per germline. CDR3 length equals 13 residues. V lost 7 bases to trimming and J lost 1 base, with 11 bases between them. Here the CDR3 reads CASLRTDNYGYTF. The DNA of the CDR3 is TGCGCCAGCCTAAGGACAGATAACTATGGCTACACCTTC.

In this sample, this clonotype turned up a few times. This chain links TRBV4-2 with TRBJ1-2; D not certain. Germline CDR1 is LGHNA and CDR2 is YNFKEQ. The CDR3 is 15 amino acids. The V end lost 0 bases, the J end lost 0 bases, and 8 bases lay between the germline ends. CDR3 in amino acids: CASSQDEGSNYGYTF. Written as DNA, the CDR3 is TGTGCCAGCAGCCAAGACGAAGGTTCTAACTATGGCTACACCTTC.

This clonotype was seen repeatedly, ten times or more. This chain connects TRBV2 to TRBJ2-7; 12 bases agree with TRBD2. The germline CDR1 and CDR2 sequences are SNHLY and FYNNEI. The CDR3 covers 16 residues. Trimming at V came to 6 bases and at J to 0 bases, leaving 6 bases not matched to a gene. CDR3 loop: CASRRLAGDTSYEQYF. The CDR3 DNA follows: TGTGCCAGCAGGAGACTAGCGGGAGATACCTCCTACGAGCAGTACTTC.

The J gene is TRBJ1-2, the V gene TRBV20-1; a weak D match, TRBD1 (5 bases). Trimming left V 0 bases short and J 4 bases short, with 12 bases between. CDR1 is DFQATT, CDR2 SNEGSKA, per germline (reference sequence). The CDR3 consists of 14 residues. The CDR3 bases are TGCAGTGCTAGAGATCAAGGGCAGGGCTATGGCTACACCTTC. Encoded protein: CSARDQGQGYGYTF.

The CDR3, as DNA: TGTGCCAGCAGGCGCGGGACTAGCGGCACCGGGGAGCTGTTTTTT. It is translated as CASRRGTSGTGELFF. The rearrangement links TRBV12-3 or TRBV12-4 to TRBJ2-2; TRBD2 agrees at 11 bases. V was clipped by 6 bases and J by 4 bases; unmatched bases: 4. The CDR3 is 15 residues long.

The V gene is TRBV5-1, the J gene TRBJ2-7, with TRBD1 identical over 9 bases. Germline CDR1 and CDR2: SGHRS and YFSETQ. The CDR3 spans 15 residues. Trimming took 1 base from V and 5 from J; bases not matched to a gene: 7. The CDR3 reads CASSLSGTGTNEQYF. CDR3 coding DNA: TGCGCCAGCAGCTTGAGTGGGACAGGGACCAACGAGCAGTACTTC.

The table lists this clonotype with many counts. At one of its ends the junction is not consistent with the germline gene, which may arise from a read error. The rearrangement uses TRBV6-1 and TRBJ2-4; D is unresolved. The germline V gene encodes CDR1 MNHNS and CDR2 SASEGT. The CDR3 has 16 residues. The CDR3 region is CASSPGQRVAKNIKYF. For the CDR3, the DNA is TGTGCCAGCAGTCCCGGGCAGAGAGTAGCCAAAAACATTAAGTACTTC.

This clonotype turned up a few times. The chain is built from TRBV11-2 and TRBJ1-2; weak D call: TRBD1 (5 bases). V lost 7 bases to trimming and J lost 4 bases, with 22 bases between them. CDR3 length equals 16 residues. In germline, CDR1 is SGHAT, CDR2 FQNNGV. CDR3 sequence reads: CASTDGQGESGYGYTF. In nucleotides, the CDR3 is TGTGCCAGCACCGACGGGCAGGGCGAGTCGGGCTATGGCTACACCTTC.

This clonotype has at least ten counts. The rearrangement uses TRBV11-2 and TRBJ2-7; D not resolved. This CDR3 is built from 14 residues. From germline, CDR1 is SGHAT and CDR2 FQNNGV. V was clipped by 6 bases and J by 0 bases, with 12 bases between them. DNA for the CDR3: TGTGCCAGCAGTTATCGACTGAGCTCCTACGAGCAGTACTTC. Its translation: CASSYRLSSYEQYF.

This clonotype was picked up many times. This chain connects TRBV27 to TRBJ2-5; D assignment may be TRBD1 or TRBD2 (5 bases each). The CDR3 contains 14 residues. Deletions cut 3 bases from V and 1 base from J, with 9 bases between. Germline-derived CDR1 and CDR2 are MNHEY and SMNVEV (reference sequence). The CDR3 DNA reads as TGTGCCAGCAGTTTGGGGGACGGCCAAGAGACCCAGTACTTC. Translating gives CASSLGDGQETQYF.